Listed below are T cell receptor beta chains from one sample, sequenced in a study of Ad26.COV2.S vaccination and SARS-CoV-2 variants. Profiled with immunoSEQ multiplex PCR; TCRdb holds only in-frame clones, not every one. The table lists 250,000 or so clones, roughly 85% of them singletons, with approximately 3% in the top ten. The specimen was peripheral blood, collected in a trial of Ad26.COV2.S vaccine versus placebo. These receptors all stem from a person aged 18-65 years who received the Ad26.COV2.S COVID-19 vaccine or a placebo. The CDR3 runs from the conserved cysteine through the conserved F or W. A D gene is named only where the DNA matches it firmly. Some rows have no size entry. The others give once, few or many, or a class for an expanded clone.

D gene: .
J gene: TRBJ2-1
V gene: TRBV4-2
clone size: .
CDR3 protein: CASSQPSGFSYNEQFF
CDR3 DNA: TGTGCCAGCAGCCAACCCTCAGGGTTTTCCTACAATGAGCAGTTCTTC

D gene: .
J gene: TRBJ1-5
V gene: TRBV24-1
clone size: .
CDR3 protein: CATSEEPGQPQHF
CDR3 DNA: TGTGCCACCAGTGAGGAACCCGGGCAGCCCCAGCATTTT

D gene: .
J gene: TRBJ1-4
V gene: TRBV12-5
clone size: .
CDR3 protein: CASGLVGSNEKLFF
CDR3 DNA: TGTGCTAGTGGTTTGGTAGGCAGTAATGAAAAACTGTTTTTT

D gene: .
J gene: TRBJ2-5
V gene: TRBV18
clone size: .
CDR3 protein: CASSYAGTQETQYF
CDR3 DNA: TGTGCCAGCTCCTATGCGGGTACCCAAGAGACCCAGTACTTC

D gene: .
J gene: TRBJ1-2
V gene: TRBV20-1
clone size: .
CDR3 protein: CSASPGTAYGYTF
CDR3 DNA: TGCAGTGCTAGTCCCGGGACCGCGTATGGCTACACCTTC

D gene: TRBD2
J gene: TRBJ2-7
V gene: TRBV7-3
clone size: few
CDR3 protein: CASSLSGGAYEQYF
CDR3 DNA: TGTGCCAGCAGCCTTAGCGGGGGGGCCTACGAGCAGTACTTC

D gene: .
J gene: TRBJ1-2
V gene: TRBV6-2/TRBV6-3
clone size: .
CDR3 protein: CASSSPQISVGASGYTF
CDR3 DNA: TGTGCCAGCAGTTCCCCTCAGATCTCGGTGGGGGCGAGCGGCTACACCTTC

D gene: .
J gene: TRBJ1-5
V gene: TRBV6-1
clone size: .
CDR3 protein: CASSEVEFGSNSNQPQHF
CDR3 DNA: TGTGCCAGCAGTGAAGTGGAGTTCGGATCAAATAGCAATCAGCCCCAGCATTTT

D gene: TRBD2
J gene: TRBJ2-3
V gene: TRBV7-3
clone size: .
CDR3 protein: CASSPGTSRSTDTQYF
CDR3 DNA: TGTGCCAGCAGCCCGGGGACTAGCAGAAGCACAGATACGCAGTATTTT

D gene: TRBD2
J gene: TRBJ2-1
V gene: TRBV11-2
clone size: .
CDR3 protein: CASSSAIAGDYNEQFF
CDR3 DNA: TGTGCCAGCAGCTCCGCGATAGCGGGAGACTACAATGAGCAGTTCTTC

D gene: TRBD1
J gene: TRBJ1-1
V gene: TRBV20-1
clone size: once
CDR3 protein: CSASGGTGRDTEAFF
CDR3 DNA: TGCAGTGCTAGTGGCGGGACAGGAAGGGACACTGAAGCTTTCTTT

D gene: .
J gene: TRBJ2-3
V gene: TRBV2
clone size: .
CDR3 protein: CASSERLYQSDTQYF
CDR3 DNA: TGTGCCAGCAGTGAAAGGCTTTACCAATCAGATACGCAGTATTTT

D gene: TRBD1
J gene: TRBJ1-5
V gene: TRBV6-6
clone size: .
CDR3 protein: CASNTQGAIQPQHF
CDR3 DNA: TGTGCCAGCAATACTCAGGGGGCAATCCAGCCCCAGCATTTT

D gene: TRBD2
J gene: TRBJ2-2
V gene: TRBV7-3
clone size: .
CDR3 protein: CASSLGAGGPNGELFF
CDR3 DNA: TGTGCCAGCAGCTTAGGAGCGGGAGGGCCGAACGGGGAGCTGTTTTTT

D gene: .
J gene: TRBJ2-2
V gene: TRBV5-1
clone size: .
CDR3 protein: CASSLEGVNPGELFF
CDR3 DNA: TGCGCCAGCAGCTTGGAGGGAGTTAACCCCGGGGAGCTGTTTTTT

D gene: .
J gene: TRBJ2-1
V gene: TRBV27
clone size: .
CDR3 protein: CASSPTRLTNNEQFF
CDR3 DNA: TGTGCCAGCAGTCCCACCCGACTGACTAACAATGAGCAGTTCTTC

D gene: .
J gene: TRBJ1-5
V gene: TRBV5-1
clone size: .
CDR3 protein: CASSLEGTYDQPQHF
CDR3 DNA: TGCGCCAGCAGCTTGGAGGGCACCTACGATCAGCCCCAGCATTTT

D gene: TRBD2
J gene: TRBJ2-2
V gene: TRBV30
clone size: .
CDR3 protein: CAWGLASPRELFF
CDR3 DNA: TGTGCCTGGGGACTAGCGTCCCCCAGGGAGCTGTTTTTT

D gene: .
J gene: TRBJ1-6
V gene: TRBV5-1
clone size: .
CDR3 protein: CASSLAGGGAGSPLHF
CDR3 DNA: TGCGCCAGCAGCTTGGCCGGGGGCGGAGCTGGGTCACCCCTCCACTTT

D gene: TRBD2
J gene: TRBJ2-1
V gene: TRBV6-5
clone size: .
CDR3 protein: CASSNAGLAGDEQFF
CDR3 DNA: TGTGCCAGCAGCAACGCCGGACTAGCGGGAGATGAGCAGTTCTTC

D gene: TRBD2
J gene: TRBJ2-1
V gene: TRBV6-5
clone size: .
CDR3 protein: CASSYLAGYNEQFF
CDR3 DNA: TGTGCCAGCAGTTACCTAGCGGGCTACAATGAGCAGTTCTTC

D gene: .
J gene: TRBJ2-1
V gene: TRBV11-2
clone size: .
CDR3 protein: CASSLWGGPAYNEQFF
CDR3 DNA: TGTGCCAGCAGCTTATGGGGGGGCCCAGCCTACAATGAGCAGTTCTTC

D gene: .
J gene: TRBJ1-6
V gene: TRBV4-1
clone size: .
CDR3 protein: CASSQDGSSYNSPLHF
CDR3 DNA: TGCGCCAGCAGCCAAGATGGGAGCTCCTATAATTCACCCCTCCACTTT

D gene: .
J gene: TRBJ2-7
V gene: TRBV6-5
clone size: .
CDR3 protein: CASSSGRRVAEQYF
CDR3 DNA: TGTGCCAGCAGTTCGGGACGGAGGGTGGCCGAGCAGTACTTC

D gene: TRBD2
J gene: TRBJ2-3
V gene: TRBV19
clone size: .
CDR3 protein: CASSLLAGGLTDTQYF
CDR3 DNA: TGTGCCAGTAGCTTACTAGCGGGGGGGCTCACAGATACGCAGTATTTT

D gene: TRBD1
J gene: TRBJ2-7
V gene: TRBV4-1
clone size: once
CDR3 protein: CASSQERAGGSYEQYF
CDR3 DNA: TGCGCCAGCAGCCAAGAAAGGGCAGGGGGAAGCTACGAGCAGTACTTC

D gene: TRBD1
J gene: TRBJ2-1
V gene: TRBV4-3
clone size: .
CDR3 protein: CASSAQGDRTYNEQFF
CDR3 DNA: TGCGCCAGCAGCGCGCAGGGGGATAGGACTTACAATGAGCAGTTCTTC

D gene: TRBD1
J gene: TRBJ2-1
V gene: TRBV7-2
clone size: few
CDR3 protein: CASSRTGDPVGEQFF
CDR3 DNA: TGTGCCAGCAGCCGCACAGGGGACCCAGTAGGTGAGCAGTTCTTC

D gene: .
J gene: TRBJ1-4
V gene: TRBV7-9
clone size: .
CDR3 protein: CASSLETGTNEKLFF
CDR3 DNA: TGTGCCAGCAGCTTAGAGACAGGTACTAATGAAAAACTGTTTTTT

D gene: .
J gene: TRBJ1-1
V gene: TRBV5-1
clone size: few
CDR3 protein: CASSRGRTNTEAFF
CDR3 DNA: TGCGCCAGCAGCCGGGGTCGGACGAACACTGAAGCTTTCTTT

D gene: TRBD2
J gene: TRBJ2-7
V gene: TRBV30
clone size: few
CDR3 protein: CAWSVGLATYEQYF
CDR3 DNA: TGTGCCTGGAGTGTGGGACTAGCGACCTACGAGCAGTACTTC

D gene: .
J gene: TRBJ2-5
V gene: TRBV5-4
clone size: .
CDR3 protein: CASSPRQWELETQYF
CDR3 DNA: TGTGCCAGCAGCCCTAGACAGTGGGAGTTGGAGACCCAGTACTTC

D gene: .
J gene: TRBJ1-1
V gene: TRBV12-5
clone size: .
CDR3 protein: CASGLVLSLNTEAFF
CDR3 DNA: TGTGCTAGTGGTTTGGTACTCTCACTGAACACTGAAGCTTTCTTT

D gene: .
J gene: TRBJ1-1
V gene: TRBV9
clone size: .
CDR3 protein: CASSVEGQPNTEAFF
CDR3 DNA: TGTGCCAGCAGCGTAGAGGGGCAGCCGAACACTGAAGCTTTCTTT

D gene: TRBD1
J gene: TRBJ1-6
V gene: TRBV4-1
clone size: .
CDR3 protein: CASSLQSTGGARNSPLHF
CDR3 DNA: TGCGCCAGCAGCCTCCAAAGCACAGGGGGCGCGAGGAATTCACCCCTCCACTTT

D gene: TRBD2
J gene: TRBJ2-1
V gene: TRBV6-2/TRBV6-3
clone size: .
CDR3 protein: CASSLLAGGDEQFF
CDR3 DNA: TGTGCCAGCAGTTTACTAGCGGGGGGCGATGAGCAGTTCTTC

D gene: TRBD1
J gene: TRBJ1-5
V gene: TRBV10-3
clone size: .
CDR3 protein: CAISEGQGAAQPQHF
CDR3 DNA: TGTGCCATCAGTGAGGGGCAGGGGGCGGCCCAGCCCCAGCATTTT

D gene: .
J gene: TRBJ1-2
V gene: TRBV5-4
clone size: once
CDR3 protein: CASSSGQGSIYGYTF
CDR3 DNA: TGTGCCAGCAGCTCCGGGCAGGGAAGTATCTATGGCTACACCTTC

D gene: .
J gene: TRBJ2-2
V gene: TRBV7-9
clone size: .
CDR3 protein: CASSLAGGTGELFF
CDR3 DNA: TGTGCCAGCAGCTTAGCTGGGGGCACCGGGGAGCTGTTTTTT

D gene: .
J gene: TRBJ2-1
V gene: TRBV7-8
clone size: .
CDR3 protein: CASSLTGYNEQFF
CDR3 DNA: TGTGCCAGCAGCTTAACAGGATACAATGAGCAGTTCTTC

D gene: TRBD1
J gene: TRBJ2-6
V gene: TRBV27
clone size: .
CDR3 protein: CASSFSGTAFLSGANVLTF
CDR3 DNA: TGTGCCAGCAGTTTCTCCGGGACAGCTTTTCTCTCTGGGGCCAACGTCCTGACTTTC

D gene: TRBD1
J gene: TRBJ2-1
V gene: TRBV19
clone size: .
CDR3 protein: CASSIVGGHYNEQFF
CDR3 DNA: TGTGCCAGTAGTATAGTAGGGGGCCACTACAATGAGCAGTTCTTC

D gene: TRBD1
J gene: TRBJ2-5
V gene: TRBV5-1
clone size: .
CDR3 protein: CASSSPGQGKTQYF
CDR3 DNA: TGCGCCAGCAGCTCGCCGGGACAGGGGAAGACCCAGTACTTC

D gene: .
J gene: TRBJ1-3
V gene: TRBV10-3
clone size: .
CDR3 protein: CAISESPGHYGNTIYF
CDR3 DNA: TGTGCCATCAGTGAGAGTCCGGGACATTATGGAAACACCATATATTTT

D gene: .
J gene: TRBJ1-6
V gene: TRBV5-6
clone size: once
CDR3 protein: CASSLGRRQSPLHF
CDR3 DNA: TGTGCCAGCAGCTTGGGCAGGCGGCAATCACCCCTCCACTTT

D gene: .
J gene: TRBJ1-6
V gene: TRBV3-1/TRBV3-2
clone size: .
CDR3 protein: CASSQVRQLINSPLHF
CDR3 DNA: TGTGCCAGCAGCCAAGTAAGGCAGCTCATCAATTCACCCCTCCACTTT

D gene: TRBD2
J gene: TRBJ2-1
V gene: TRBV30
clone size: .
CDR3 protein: CAWSVEGGTRMNEQFF
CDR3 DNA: TGTGCCTGGAGTGTAGAGGGTGGGACTAGGATGAATGAGCAGTTCTTC

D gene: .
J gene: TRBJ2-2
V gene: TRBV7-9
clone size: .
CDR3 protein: CASSLDSPNTGELFF
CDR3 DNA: TGTGCCAGCAGCTTAGACTCACCGAACACCGGGGAGCTGTTTTTT

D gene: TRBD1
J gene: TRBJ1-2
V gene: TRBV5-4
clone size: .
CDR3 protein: CASSEGQGNYGYTF
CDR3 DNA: TGTGCCAGCAGCGAGGGACAGGGTAACTATGGCTACACCTTC

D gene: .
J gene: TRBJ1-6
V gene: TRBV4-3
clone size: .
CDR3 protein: CASSQGTPNSPLHF
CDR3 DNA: TGCGCCAGCAGCCAAGGGACACCAAATTCACCCCTCCACTTT

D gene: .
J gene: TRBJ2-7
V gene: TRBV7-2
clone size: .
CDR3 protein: CASSILTYEQYF
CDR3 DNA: TGTGCCAGCAGCATATTAACCTACGAGCAGTACTTC

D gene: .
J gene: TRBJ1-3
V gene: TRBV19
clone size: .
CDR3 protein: CASSIWAGSGNTIYF
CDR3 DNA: TGTGCCAGTAGTATATGGGCAGGGAGTGGAAACACCATATATTTT

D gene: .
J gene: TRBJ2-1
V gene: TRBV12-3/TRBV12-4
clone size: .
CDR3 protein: CASIPSAGEQFF
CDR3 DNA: TGTGCCAGCATCCCGTCAGCGGGTGAGCAGTTCTTC

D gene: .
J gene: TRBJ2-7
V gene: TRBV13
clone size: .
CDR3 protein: CASRQFGGEQYF
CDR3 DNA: TGTGCCAGCCGACAGTTCGGGGGCGAGCAGTACTTC